This T cell receptor (beta chain) was sequenced in a study of molecular identifiers for immune sequencing clone quantification. Notes on this clonotype: This may arise from a read error, as a much more abundant clone is one base away.

The CDR3 has 15 amino acids. The germline CDR1 and CDR2 sequences are SGDLS and YYNGEE. Using its own MiXCR run on the PCR reads, TCRdb lists one record per CDR3 protein. The data hold some 320,000 distinct CDR3 sequences, with around 21% observed a single time. V and J are TRBV9 and TRBJ2-2; 9 nucleotides line up with TRBD2. This receptor was obtained from a human donor in good health. Some libraries in this study had Jurkat cell RNA spiked in. The specimen was naive CD8+ T cells from blood, with Jurkat cell RNA spiked in. Subset meaning: FACS-sorted CD8+CD4-CCR7+CD45RA+ naive T cells. CDR3 residues: CASTPAGGGTGEPFF. DNA for the CDR3: TGTGCCAGCACTCCAGCGGGAGGTGGGACCGGGGAGCCGTTTTTT.